The 24 T cell receptor beta chains listed next were all sequenced from one sample in a study of blood T cell repertoires in COVID-19. The repertoire was sequenced with immunoSEQ multiplex PCR; TCRdb's copy has only in-frame clones and lacks some. The table shows about 180,000 clones, with over 75% occurring only once. The source material was PBMCs or T cells enriched from blood (not recorded which). The receptors here all came from a woman aged 18-30 years who had recovered from COVID-19.

The chain couples TRBV29-1 to TRBJ2-5; 10 bases fit TRBD1. The germline V gene has CDR1 SQVTM and CDR2 ANQGSEA. J gave up 3 bases and V 3 bases, and 4 bases lay outside the gene matches. This CDR3 spans 14 amino acids. DNA for the CDR3: TGCAGCGTTGAGTTGGGACAGGGGAAAGAGACCCAGTACTTC. Its protein product is CSVELGQGKETQYF.

This chain joins TRBV27 and TRBJ2-3; TRBD1 matches 9 bases. The CDR3 loop spans 15 amino acids. With 2 bases clipped from V and 5 bases from J, the junction kept 5 bases outside the gene matches. Germline-derived CDR1 and CDR2 are MNHEY and SMNVEV (reference sequence). This CDR3 reads CASSLATGGRDTQYF. CDR3 nucleotide sequence: TGTGCCAGCAGTTTAGCAACAGGGGGCAGAGATACGCAGTATTTT.

This chain connects TRBV6-5 to TRBJ1-6, with a weak D call TRBD1 (5 bases). Germline V gene data show CDR1 as MNHEY and CDR2 as SVGAGI. The length of the CDR3 is 12 residues. The V and J ends lost 6 bases and 8 bases respectively, with 8 bases between them. CDR3 DNA sequence: TGTGCCAGCAGAGGCAGGGATTCACCCCTCCACTTT. Translation gives CASRGRDSPLHF.

This clone has just one count. V and J are TRBV5-1 and TRBJ1-5; D perhaps matches TRBD1 (5 bases). The CDR3 is 14 residues long. V gave up 5 bases and J gave up 5 bases, with 14 bases separating them. The germline V gene encodes CDR1 SGHRS and CDR2 YFSETQ. The CDR3 DNA sequence: TGCGCCAGCAGGTCGGGGGGAGACGATCAGCCCCAGCATTTT. Its translation: CASRSGGDDQPQHF.

The chain links TRBV19 to TRBJ1-5, with D tentatively TRBD1 (6 bases). CDR3 size: 17 residues. Germline CDR1 is LNHDA and CDR2 is SQIVND (reference sequence). The V gene lost 10 bases and the J gene lost 0 bases, with 22 bases spanning the gap. CDR3 sequence reads: CATTSGDTTHSNQPQHF. CDR3 coding DNA: TGTGCCACCACATCAGGGGATACAACTCATAGCAATCAGCCCCAGCATTTT. The full variable domain, in which reference TRBV19 and TRBJ1-5 provide the parts outside the CDR3, is DGGITQSPKYLFRKEGQNVTLSCEQNLNHDAMYWYRQDPGQGLRLIYYSQIVNDFQKGDIAEGYSVSREKKESFPLTVTSAQKNPTAFYLCATTSGDTTHSNQPQHFGDGTRLSIL.

The chain uses TRBV18 and TRBJ2-5; a possible D gene is TRBD1 (6 bases). The V gene's germline CDR1 is KGHSH and CDR2 LQKENI. There are 12 residues in the CDR3. Trimming left V 2 bases short and J 6 bases short, with 7 bases between. This CDR3 is CASSPGGKTQYF. DNA for the CDR3: TGTGCCAGCTCACCAGGGGGCAAGACCCAGTACTTC.

This rearrangement joins TRBV5-4 to TRBJ1-1, with 7 bases identical to TRBD1. CDR3 length equals 15 residues. Germline V CDR1 and CDR2: SGHNT, YYREEE (reference sequence). The J segment lost 2 bases and the V segment lost 9 bases, leaving 13 bases of the junction unmatched. In DNA form, the CDR3 reads TGTGCCACCAGTGGAGGGGGCTATCTAAACACTGAAGCTTTCTTT. It specifies CATSGGGYLNTEAFF. Full variable domain (missing parts from reference TRBV5-4 and TRBJ1-1): ETGVTQSPTHLIKTRGQQVTLRCSSQSGHNTVSWYQQALGQGPQFIFQYYREEENGRGNFPPRFSGLQFPNYSSELNVNALELDDSALYLCATSGGGYLNTEAFFGQGTRLTVV.

This chain links TRBV19 with TRBJ2-1; the D gene is possibly TRBD2 (6 bases). The germline gives CDR1 LNHDA, CDR2 SQIVND (reference sequence). V lost 4 bases, J lost 9 bases, and 16 bases lay in between. The CDR3 totals 14 residues. The CDR3 sequence is CASSTRDSQGEQFF. The CDR3 nucleotides are TGTGCCAGTAGTACCCGGGACTCCCAAGGTGAGCAGTTCTTC.

The CDR3 bases are TGTGCCTGGGGAACAGGGATAGGAGAAAAACTGTTTTTT. It encodes CAWGTGIGEKLFF. The rearrangement links TRBV30 to TRBJ1-4; the D gene is possibly TRBD1 (6 bases). The CDR3 sequence is 13 residues long. Germline CDR1 GTSNPN, CDR2 SVGIG (reference sequence). V lost 5 bases and J lost 8, with 15 bases in between.

This chain joins TRBV29-1 and TRBJ1-4; the D is unclear. V lost 4 bases, J lost 3 bases, and 9 bases lay in between. CDR3 length equals 13 residues. CDR1 SQVTM and CDR2 ANQGSEA come from the germline V gene. The CDR3 region is CSVGGHSNEKLFF. CDR3 DNA sequence: TGCAGCGTTGGAGGGCACTCTAATGAAAAACTGTTTTTT. Together with reference TRBV29-1 and TRBJ1-4, the CDR3 gives the full variable domain: SAVISQKPSRDICQRGTSLTIQCQVDSQVTMMFWYRQQPGQSLTLIATANQGSEATYESGFVIDKFPISRPNLTFSTLTVSNMSPEDSSIYLCSVGGHSNEKLFFGSGTQLSVL.

The chain links TRBV29-1 to TRBJ2-7; D not certain. Trimming pared 2 bases from V and 6 bases from J, leaving 17 bases between. This CDR3 is 14 amino acids long. Looked up from germline, CDR1 is SQVTM and CDR2 is ANQGSEA. The CDR3 DNA sequence: TGCAGCGTTGAAAAGGAGTCTTACACGGGCGAGCAGTACTTC. Protein: CSVEKESYTGEQYF.

This sequence joins TRBV19 and TRBJ1-2, with a tentative D call TRBD1 (6 bases). The CDR3 sequence is 13 residues long. The germline V and J ends were trimmed by 5 bases and 7 bases, with 14 bases remaining between them. Looked up from germline, CDR1 is LNHDA and CDR2 is SQIVND (reference sequence). CDR3 sequence: CASSLRGRSGYTF. CDR3 nucleotide sequence: TGTGCCAGTAGTTTGCGGGGGCGGTCTGGCTACACCTTC.

V and J are TRBV28 and TRBJ2-1; 12 nucleotides match TRBD1. Germline V CDR1 and CDR2: MDHEN, SYDVKM. The CDR3 is 17 amino acids. Trimming took 5 bases from V and 10 from J; bases not matched to a gene: 15. CDR3 DNA: TGTGCCAGCAGTCCTTACCAGGGACAGGGGGCGGGAGGAGAGCAGTTCTTC. Its protein product is CASSPYQGQGAGGEQFF.

This clone was detected a few times. The rearrangement uses TRBV12-3 or TRBV12-4 and TRBJ1-1, with TRBD1 identical over 9 bases. CDR3 length: 13 amino acids. V lost 3 bases to trimming and J lost 8 bases; unmatched junction nucleotides: 4. CDR3: CASSLTGGAEAFF. The CDR3 nucleotides read TGTGCCAGCAGTTTGACAGGGGGAGCCGAAGCTTTCTTT.

This clone was picked up a small number of times. The chain couples TRBV2 to TRBJ2-1; 15 nucleotides align to TRBD2. This CDR3 spans 14 amino acids. V lost 10 bases to trimming and J lost 8 bases; unmatched junction nucleotides: 6. The germline CDR1 and CDR2 sequences are SNHLY and FYNNEI. CDR3 sequence reads: CAMRWTSGRDEQFF. In DNA form, the CDR3 reads TGTGCCATGCGGTGGACTAGCGGGAGGGATGAGCAGTTCTTC.

The J gene is TRBJ2-1, the V gene TRBV5-1, with D unclear. This CDR3 comprises 14 residues. Germline V gene data show CDR1 as SGHRS and CDR2 as YFSETQ. The V end lost 1 base, the J end lost 7 bases, and 12 bases lay between the germline ends. In DNA, the CDR3 is TGCGCCAGCAGCTTGAAAAACTTTTTGAATGAGCAGTTCTTC. This encodes CASSLKNFLNEQFF.

The CDR3 nucleotides read TGTGCCAGCAGCCCCTACTTGGCGCCAGGGGGAGGCACTGAAGCTTTCTTT. Encoded protein: CASSPYLAPGGGTEAFF. The chain is built from TRBV7-2 and TRBJ1-1, with 7 bases aligning to TRBD1. CDR3 size: 17 residues. After removal of 5 bases from V and 4 bases from J, the junction contained 16 bases not matched to a gene. From germline, CDR1 is SGHTA and CDR2 FQGNSA.

The V call is TRBV7-2, the J call TRBJ1-6; 7 bases agree with TRBD1. V shed 5 bases and J 5 bases; nucleotides not matched to a gene: 12. There are 17 residues in the CDR3. Germline-derived CDR1 and CDR2 are SGHTA and FQGNSA. The CDR3 protein is CASSAGIGGGNNSPLHF. The CDR3 DNA reads TGTGCCAGCAGCGCCGGCATAGGGGGCGGCAATAATTCACCCCTCCACTTT. The full variable domain, rest sourced from reference TRBV7-2 and TRBJ1-6, is GAGVSQSPSNKVTEKGKDVELRCDPISGHTALYWYRQSLGQGLEFLIYFQGNSAPDKSGLPSDRFSAERTGGSVSTLTIQRTQQEDSAVYLCASSAGIGGGNNSPLHFGNGTRLTVT.

This chain connects TRBV7-2 to TRBJ2-5, with D possibly TRBD2 on 6 matching bases. The V end lost 5 bases, the J end lost 1 base, and 17 bases lay between the germline ends. The germline gives CDR1 SGHTA, CDR2 FQGNSA. The CDR3 loop spans 16 amino acids. The CDR3, as DNA: TGTGCCAGCAGCCTAAGGTCGGCGGGGTCCCAAGAGACCCAGTACTTC. As protein: CASSLRSAGSQETQYF.

V and J are TRBV20-1 and TRBJ2-1; D might be TRBD2 (6 bases). Trimming removed 6 bases from V and 10 bases from J, with 13 bases in between. Looked up from germline, CDR1 is DFQATT and CDR2 is SNEGSKA (reference sequence). CDR3 length: 11 amino acids. The CDR3 DNA reads as TGCAGTGCACGACTAGTCGGGGAGCAGTTCTTC. It specifies CSARLVGEQFF.

This chain joins TRBV4-3 and TRBJ1-2; unclear D gene. This CDR3 contains 16 residues. V dropped 0 bases and J dropped 2 bases, with 13 bases sitting between them. Germline lookup yields CDR1 LGHNA and CDR2 YSLEER. The CDR3 DNA follows: TGCGCCAGCAGCCAAGATTCCCCGGGGTTAAACTATGGCTACACCTTC. This translates into CASSQDSPGLNYGYTF.

This clone was counted a single time. This chain connects TRBV2 to TRBJ1-1; D is perhaps TRBD1 (5 bases). This CDR3 has 11 residues. From germline, CDR1 is SNHLY and CDR2 FYNNEI. V lost 6 bases and J 4 bases, leaving 6 bases between the germline ends. The CDR3 bases are TGTGCCAGCAGGGGGCCCACTGAAGCTTTCTTT. Translating gives CASRGPTEAFF. Filled out from reference TRBV2 and TRBJ1-1, the complete variable domain reads EPEVTQTPSHQVTQMGQEVILRCVPISNHLYFYWYRQILGQKVEFLVSFYNNEISEKSEIFDDQFSVERPDGSNFTLKIRSTKLEDSAMYFCASRGPTEAFFGQGTRLTVV.

The rearrangement joins TRBV7-2 to TRBJ1-6; no reliable D call. CDR1 is SGHTA and CDR2 is FQGNSA in the germline V gene. The CDR3 sequence is 13 residues long. V gave up 3 bases and J gave up 5 bases, with 5 bases separating them. CDR3 residues: CASSLENNSPLHF. DNA for the CDR3: TGTGCCAGCAGCTTGGAGAATAATTCACCCCTCCACTTT.

This clone is a singleton in its sample. This chain uses TRBV12-5 with TRBJ1-4, with 8 bases that match TRBD1. V lost 3 bases to trimming and J lost 5 bases; unmatched junction nucleotides: 8. CDR1 is LGHNT, CDR2 FRNRAP, per germline. The CDR3 has 16 residues. The CDR3 DNA reads as TGTGCTAGTGGTTTACCCCGGACAGGGCTGAATGAAAAACTGTTTTTT. Its protein product is CASGLPRTGLNEKLFF. The full variable domain, in which reference TRBV12-5 and TRBJ1-4 provide the parts outside the CDR3, is DARVTQTPRHKVTEMGQEVTMRCQPILGHNTVFWYRQTMMQGLELLAYFRNRAPLDDSGMPKDRFSAEMPDATLATLKIQPSEPRDSAVYFCASGLPRTGLNEKLFFGSGTQLSVL.